This T cell receptor (beta chain) was sequenced during a study of blood T cell repertoires in COVID-19 (dated by TCRdb to 2020 to 2021). About the investigation overall: Samples covering the acute and convalescent phases of COVID-19 were provided by collaborators in the United States, Italy and Spain. The material from the prospective study consisted of cDNA or gDNA derived from T cells, B-cell-depleted T cells, or PBMCs. The dataset comprised deeply sampled blood TCRbeta repertoires from subjects exposed to, actively infected with, or recovered from COVID-19. The repertoires were made available in a free public database intended to serve as a resource for research on the immune response to SARS-CoV-2. Samples were obtained from the ongoing ImmuneRACE study (first 160 participants) and from 1,254 subjects provided by 6 global collaborators. Nearly every sample came with metadata listing a de-identified subject ID, COVID-19 status, age in years and sex. Where available, HLA class I and class II types were obtained from metadata supplied by the sample provider rather than from assay-based typing. Summary of the overall study and its limitations: How much clinical and demographic metadata was included differed by source and by participant, and the metadata was provided uncurated.

A remark on this clone: It lacks a known antigen. No base quality information exists; no much larger clone differs at one position.

TCRbeta CDR3 regions were amplified from genomic DNA using the immunoSEQ Assay, a bias-controlled multiplex PCR. In the paper's pipeline: The number of nucleated cells in each sample was estimated by amplification of reference gene primers within the assay. Sequence reads were collapsed and filtered to measure the absolute abundance of every unique TCRbeta CDR3 rearrangement. For each sample, productive Simpson clonality was calculated as the square root of Simpson's diversity index across productive rearrangements. TCRdb provides this immuneACCESS table in a form limited to in-frame rearrangements. Some clones are lacking; in checked studies, under half of them reflect an unresolved V gene, and why the rest are absent is not known. That table furnishes V, J and clone size, whereas the DNA furnished D and trimming. The sample has over 450,000 clones on record, roughly 89% of them singletons. The ten largest account for 0.7% to 1% of the sample.

One collaborating source in Seattle enrolled patients while the patients were actively infected and followed the patients over time throughout the course of disease. The collaborating institutions used their own protocols to collect whole blood in K2EDTA tubes. Collaborator samples were shipped for TCRbeta analysis as frozen whole blood, isolated PBMCs, or DNA extracted from either sample type. Reading the germline V gene (reference sequence) gives CDR1 LGHDT and CDR2 YNNKEL. Ends trimmed: V by 3 bases, J by 9 bases; bases unmatched to a gene: 5. The CDR3 has 16 amino acids, counting the end cysteine and phenylalanine. The sequence is cut down to CDR3 DNA, 48 bases in frame from base 1.

The TCR sequence derives from a man aged 18 to 30 with COVID-19, enrolled during active disease. The specimen was peripheral blood. The rearranged segments are TRBV3-1 (or the pseudogene TRBV3-2) and TRBJ2-1; 16 bases in between match TRBD2. CDR3 sequence: CASSQGTSGGGPEQFF. Here is the DNA: TGTGCCAGCAGCCAGGGGACTAGCGGGGGGGGCCCTGAGCAGTTCTTC.